The entry below gives a single T cell receptor beta chain sequence along with its context. No antigen is known for it. The data were taken from a study of cytomegalovirus exposure and HLA in healthy donors. The PCR had 60 Vbeta and 13 Jbeta primers. Produced via immunoSEQ multiplex PCR; TCRdb's table is partial and in-frame only. The sample holds tens of thousands of clones, around 74% seen once. The length of the CDR3 is 14 residues. Germline lookup yields CDR1 SGDLS and CDR2 YYNGEE. Trimming removed 4 bases at V and 4 bases at J, with 14 bases between. Points from the study as a whole: In an earlier analysis, productive rearrangement rates for most beta V segments clustered near 87% or 30%. Roughly uniform depth of sequencing across donors was assumed in presence/absence analyses.

The chain combines TRBV9 with TRBJ2-5; D perhaps matches TRBD1 (5 bases). The origin of this receptor is a male donor in good health and CMV-seropositive. The sample was PBMCs. The CDR3 DNA follows: TGTGCCAGCAGCCCCGGTTGGGGCGGAGAGACCCAGTACTTC. Its translation is CASSPGWGGETQYF.